This TCR beta chain was obtained from a study of blood T cells in healthy people across ages. As for this clonotype: The target antigen is unknown.

Individuals who donated were healthy Caucasians from Russia aged roughly 6 to 100. The use of a sample-barcoded 5' primer and a J-beta primer mix characterized a second PCR of 7 to 11 cycles. TCRdb reanalysed the 5' RACE reads using MiXCR and keeps one entry per CDR3 protein. The table records about 1.4 million distinct CDR3 sequences, 55% to 75% of them present only once. Study-level findings and limits: Measured against age, TCR beta diversity per million T cells decreased in a roughly linear manner. PBMCs left unsorted prevented a conclusive naive versus antigen-experienced comparison. From one million sequenced T cells, diversity estimates were lower bounds.

CDR3 length equals 14 residues. After removal of 4 bases from V and 10 bases from J, the junction contained 10 bases not matched to a gene. CDR1 and CDR2 from the germline V gene are MNHEY and SVGAGI. The sample comprised blood. The TCR sequence derives from a man younger than 35 in good health. J is TRBJ2-1 and V is TRBV6-5; 7 nucleotides agree with TRBD2. Here the CDR3 reads CASSFGGGTLEQFF. In DNA form, the CDR3 reads TGTGCCAGCAGTTTCGGGGGAGGGACTCTCGAGCAGTTCTTC.